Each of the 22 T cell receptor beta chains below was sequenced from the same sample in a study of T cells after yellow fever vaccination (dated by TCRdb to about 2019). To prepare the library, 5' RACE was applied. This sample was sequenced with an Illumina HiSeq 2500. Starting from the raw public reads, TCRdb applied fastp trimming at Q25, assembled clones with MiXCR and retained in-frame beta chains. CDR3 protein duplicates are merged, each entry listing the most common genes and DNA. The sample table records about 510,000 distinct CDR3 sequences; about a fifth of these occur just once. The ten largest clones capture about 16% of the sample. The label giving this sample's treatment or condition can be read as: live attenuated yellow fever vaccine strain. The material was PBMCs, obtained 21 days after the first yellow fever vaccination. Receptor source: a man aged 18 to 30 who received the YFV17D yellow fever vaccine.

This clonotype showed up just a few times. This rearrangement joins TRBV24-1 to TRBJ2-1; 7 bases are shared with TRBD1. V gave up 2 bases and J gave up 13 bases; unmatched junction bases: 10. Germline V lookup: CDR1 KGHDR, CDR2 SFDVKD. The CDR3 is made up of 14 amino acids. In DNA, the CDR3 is TGTGCCACCAGTGATTCGCCCCTGGGACAGAAACAGTTCTTC. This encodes CATSDSPLGQKQFF.

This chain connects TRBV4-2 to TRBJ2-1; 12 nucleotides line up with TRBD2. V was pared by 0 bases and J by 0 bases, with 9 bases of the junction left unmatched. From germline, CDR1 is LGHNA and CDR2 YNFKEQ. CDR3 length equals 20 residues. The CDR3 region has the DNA TGTGCCAGCAGCCAAGACCCCCGACTAGCGGGGGCCACCTCCTACAATGAGCAGTTCTTC. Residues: CASSQDPRLAGATSYNEQFF.

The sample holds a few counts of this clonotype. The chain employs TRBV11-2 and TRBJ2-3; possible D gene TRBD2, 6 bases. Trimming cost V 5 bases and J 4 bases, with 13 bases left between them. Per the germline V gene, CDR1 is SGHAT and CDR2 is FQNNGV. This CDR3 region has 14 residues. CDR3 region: CASSVRLDADTQYF. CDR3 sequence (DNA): TGTGCCAGCAGCGTGCGACTAGACGCAGATACGCAGTATTTT.

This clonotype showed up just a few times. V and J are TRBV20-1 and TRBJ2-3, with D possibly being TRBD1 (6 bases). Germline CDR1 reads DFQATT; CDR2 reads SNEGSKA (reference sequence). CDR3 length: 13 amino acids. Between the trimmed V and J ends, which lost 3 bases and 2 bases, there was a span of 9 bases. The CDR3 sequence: CSARDSDTDTQYF. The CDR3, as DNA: TGCAGTGCTAGGGACAGCGACACAGATACGCAGTATTTT.

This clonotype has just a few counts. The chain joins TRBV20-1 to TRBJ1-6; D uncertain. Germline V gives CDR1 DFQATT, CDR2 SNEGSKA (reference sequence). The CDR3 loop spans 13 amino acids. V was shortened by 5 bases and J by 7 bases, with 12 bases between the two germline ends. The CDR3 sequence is CSAPNGGNSPLHF. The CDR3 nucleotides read TGCAGTGCTCCAAACGGAGGGAATTCACCCCTCCACTTT.

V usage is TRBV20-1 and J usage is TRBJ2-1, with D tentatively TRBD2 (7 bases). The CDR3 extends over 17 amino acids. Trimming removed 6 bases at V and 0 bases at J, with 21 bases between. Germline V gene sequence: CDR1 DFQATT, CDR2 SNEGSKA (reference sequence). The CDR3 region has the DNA TGCAGTGCCCAGTTCCCGGGAGGACAGAGCTCCTACAATGAGCAGTTCTTC. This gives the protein CSAQFPGGQSSYNEQFF.

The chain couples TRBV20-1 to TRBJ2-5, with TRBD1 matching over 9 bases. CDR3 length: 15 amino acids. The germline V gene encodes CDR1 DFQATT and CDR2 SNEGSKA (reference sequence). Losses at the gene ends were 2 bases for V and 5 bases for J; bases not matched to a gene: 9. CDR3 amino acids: CSARPGQGGYETQYF. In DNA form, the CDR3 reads TGCAGTGCTAGACCGGGACAGGGAGGTTACGAGACCCAGTACTTC.

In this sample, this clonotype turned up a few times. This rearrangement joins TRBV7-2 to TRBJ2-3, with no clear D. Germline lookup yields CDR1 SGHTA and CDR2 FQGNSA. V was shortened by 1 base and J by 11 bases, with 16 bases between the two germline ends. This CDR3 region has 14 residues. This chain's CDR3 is CASSLGGYAPMQYF. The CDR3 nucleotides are TGTGCCAGCAGCTTAGGGGGTTATGCACCGATGCAGTATTTT.

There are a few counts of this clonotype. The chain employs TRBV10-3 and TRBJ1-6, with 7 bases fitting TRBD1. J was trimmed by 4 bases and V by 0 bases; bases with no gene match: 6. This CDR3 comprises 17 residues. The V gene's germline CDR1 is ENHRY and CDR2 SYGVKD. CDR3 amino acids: CAISESRGTAYNSPLHF. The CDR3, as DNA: TGTGCCATCAGTGAGTCGAGAGGGACAGCTTATAATTCACCCCTCCACTTT.

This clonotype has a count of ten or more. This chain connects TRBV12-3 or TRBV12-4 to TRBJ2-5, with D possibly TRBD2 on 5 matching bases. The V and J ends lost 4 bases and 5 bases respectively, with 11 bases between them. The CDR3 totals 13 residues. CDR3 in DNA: TGTGCCAGCAGTTCAGCGGACGGTGAGACCCAGTACTTC. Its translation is CASSSADGETQYF.

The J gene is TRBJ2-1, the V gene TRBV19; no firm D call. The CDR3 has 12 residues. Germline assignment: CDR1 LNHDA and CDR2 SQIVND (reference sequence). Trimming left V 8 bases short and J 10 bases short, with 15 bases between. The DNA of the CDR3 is TGTGCCAGTGCGCCGTTGGGTGGCGAGCAGTTCTTC. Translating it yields CASAPLGGEQFF.

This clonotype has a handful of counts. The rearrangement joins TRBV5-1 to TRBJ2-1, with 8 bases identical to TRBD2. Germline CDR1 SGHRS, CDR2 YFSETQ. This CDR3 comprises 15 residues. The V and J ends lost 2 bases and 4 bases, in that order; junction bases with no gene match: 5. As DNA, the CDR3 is TGCGCCAGCAGCTTTTTAGCGGGGCCATACAATGAGCAGTTCTTC. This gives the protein CASSFLAGPYNEQFF.

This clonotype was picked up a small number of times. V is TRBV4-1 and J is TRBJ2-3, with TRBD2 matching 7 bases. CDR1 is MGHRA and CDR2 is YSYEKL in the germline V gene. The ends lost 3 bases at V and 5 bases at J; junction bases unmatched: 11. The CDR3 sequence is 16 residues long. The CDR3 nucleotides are TGCGCCAGCAGCCAGGAGGGGACGGGGGGAGTAGATACGCAGTATTTT. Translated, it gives CASSQEGTGGVDTQYF.

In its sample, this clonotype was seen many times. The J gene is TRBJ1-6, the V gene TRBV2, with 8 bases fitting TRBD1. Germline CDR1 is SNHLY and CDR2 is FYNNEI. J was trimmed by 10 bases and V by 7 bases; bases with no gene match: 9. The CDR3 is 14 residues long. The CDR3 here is CASTIPGQASPLHF. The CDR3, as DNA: TGTGCCAGCACCATACCGGGACAGGCATCACCCCTCCACTTT.

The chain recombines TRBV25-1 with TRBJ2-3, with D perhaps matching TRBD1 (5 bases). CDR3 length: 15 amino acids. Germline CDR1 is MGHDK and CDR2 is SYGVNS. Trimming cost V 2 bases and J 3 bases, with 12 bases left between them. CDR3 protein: CASSEQGSNTDTQYF. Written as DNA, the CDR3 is TGTGCCAGCAGTGAACAGGGTTCGAATACAGATACGCAGTATTTT.

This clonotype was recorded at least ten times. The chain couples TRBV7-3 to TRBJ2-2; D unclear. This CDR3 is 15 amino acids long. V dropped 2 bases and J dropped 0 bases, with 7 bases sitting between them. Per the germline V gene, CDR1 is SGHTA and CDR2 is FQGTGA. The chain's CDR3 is CASSLRGANTGELFF. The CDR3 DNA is TGTGCCAGCAGCTTACGTGGGGCGAACACCGGGGAGCTGTTTTTT.

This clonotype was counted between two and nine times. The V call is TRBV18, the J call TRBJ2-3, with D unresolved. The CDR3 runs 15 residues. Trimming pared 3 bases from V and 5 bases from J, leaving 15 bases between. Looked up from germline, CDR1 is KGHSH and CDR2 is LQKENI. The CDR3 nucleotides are TGTGCCAGCTCACCTTCGGCCGCCAGCCGAGATACGCAGTATTTT. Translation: CASSPSAASRDTQYF.

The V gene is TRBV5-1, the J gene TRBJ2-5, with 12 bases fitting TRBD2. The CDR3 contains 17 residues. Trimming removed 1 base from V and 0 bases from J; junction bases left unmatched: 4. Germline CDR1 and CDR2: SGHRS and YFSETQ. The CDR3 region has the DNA TGCGCCAGCAGCTTGCTCCTAGCGGGGGGGAACCAAGAGACCCAGTACTTC. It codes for CASSLLLAGGNQETQYF. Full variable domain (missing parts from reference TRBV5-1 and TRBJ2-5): KAGVTQTPRYLIKTRGQQVTLSCSPISGHRSVSWYQQTPGQGLQFLFEYFSETQRNKGNFPGRFSGRQFSNSRSEMNVSTLELGDSALYLCASSLLLAGGNQETQYFGPGTRLLVL.

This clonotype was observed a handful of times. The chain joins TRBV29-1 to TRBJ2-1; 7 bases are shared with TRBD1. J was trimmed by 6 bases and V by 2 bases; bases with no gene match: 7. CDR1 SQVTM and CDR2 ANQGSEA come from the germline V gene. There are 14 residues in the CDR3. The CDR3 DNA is TGCAGCGTTGAAAAGGGACAGATTGTCAATGAGCAGTTCTTC. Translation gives CSVEKGQIVNEQFF.

CDR3 region: CASRVAQGASEQFF. The CDR3 nucleotides read TGCGCCAGCAGGGTGGCGCAGGGGGCGAGTGAGCAGTTCTTC. The chain has TRBV5-1 and TRBJ2-1; 8 nucleotides line up with TRBD1. CDR3 length: 14 amino acids. The germline V gene encodes CDR1 SGHRS and CDR2 YFSETQ. The J segment lost 9 bases and the V segment lost 5 bases, leaving 10 bases of the junction unmatched.

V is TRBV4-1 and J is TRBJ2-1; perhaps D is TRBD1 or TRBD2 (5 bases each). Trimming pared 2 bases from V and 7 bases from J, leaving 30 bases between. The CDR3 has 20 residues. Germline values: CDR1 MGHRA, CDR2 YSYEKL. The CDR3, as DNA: TGCGCCAGCAGCCAAAAAGGGACGGGGCTTCTCACCAACTGGAAGAATGAGCAGTTCTTC. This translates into CASSQKGTGLLTNWKNEQFF.

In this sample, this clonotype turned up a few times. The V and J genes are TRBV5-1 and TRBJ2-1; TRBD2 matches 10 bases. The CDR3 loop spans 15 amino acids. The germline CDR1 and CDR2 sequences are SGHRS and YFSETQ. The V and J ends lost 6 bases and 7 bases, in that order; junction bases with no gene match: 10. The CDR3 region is CASTSSSGGFNEQFF. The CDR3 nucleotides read TGCGCCAGCACATCATCTAGCGGGGGCTTTAATGAGCAGTTCTTC.